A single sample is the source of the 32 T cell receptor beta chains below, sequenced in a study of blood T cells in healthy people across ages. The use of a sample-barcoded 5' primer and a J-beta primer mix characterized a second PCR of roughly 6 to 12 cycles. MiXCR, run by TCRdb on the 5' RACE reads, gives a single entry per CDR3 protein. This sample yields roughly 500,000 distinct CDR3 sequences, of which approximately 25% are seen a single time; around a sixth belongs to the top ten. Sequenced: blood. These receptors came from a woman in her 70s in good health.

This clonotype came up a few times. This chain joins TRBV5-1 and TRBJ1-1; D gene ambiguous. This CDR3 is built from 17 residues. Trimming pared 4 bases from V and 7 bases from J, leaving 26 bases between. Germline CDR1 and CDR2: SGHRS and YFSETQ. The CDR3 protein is CASSPAPGKTGQDEAFF. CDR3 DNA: TGCGCCAGCAGCCCAGCCCCGGGGAAGACCGGTCAAGATGAAGCTTTCTTT.

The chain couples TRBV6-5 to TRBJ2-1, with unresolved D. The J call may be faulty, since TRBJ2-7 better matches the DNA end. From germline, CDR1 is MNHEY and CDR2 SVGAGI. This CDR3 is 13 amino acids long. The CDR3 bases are TGTGCCAGCAGTTACCCCTTGGCTTACGAGCAGTACTTC. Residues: CASSYPLAYEQYF.

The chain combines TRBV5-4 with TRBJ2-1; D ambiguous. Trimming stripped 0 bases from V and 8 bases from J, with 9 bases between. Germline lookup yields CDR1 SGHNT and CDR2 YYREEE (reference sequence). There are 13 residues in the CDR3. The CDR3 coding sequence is TGTGCCAGCAGCTTGGTTTCTTCCGATGAGCAGTTCTTC. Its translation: CASSLVSSDEQFF.

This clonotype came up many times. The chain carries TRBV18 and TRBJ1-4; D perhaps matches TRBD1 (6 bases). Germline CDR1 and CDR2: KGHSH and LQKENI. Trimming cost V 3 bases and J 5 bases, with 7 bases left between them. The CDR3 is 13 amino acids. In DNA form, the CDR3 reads TGTGCCAGCTCACCCACAGGGAATGAAAAACTGTTTTTT. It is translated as CASSPTGNEKLFF. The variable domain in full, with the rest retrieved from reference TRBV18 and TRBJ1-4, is NAGVMQNPRHLVRRRGQEARLRCSPMKGHSHVYWYRQLPEEGLKFMVYLQKENIIDESGMPKERFSAEFPKEGPSILRIQQVVRGDSAAYFCASSPTGNEKLFFGSGTQLSVL.

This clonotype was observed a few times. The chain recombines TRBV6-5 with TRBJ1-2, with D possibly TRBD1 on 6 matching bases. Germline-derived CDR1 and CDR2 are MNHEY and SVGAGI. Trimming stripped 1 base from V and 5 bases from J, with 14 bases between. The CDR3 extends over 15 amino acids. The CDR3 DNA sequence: TGTGCCAGCAGTTACTTAGATCGGCAGGGGTATGGCTACACCTTC. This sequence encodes CASSYLDRQGYGYTF.

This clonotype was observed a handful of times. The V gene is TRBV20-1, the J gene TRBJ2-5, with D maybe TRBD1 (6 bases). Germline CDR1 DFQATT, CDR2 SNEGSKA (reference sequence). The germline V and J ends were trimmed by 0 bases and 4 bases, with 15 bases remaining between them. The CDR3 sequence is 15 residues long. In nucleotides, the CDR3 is TGCAGTGCTAGAGATGCCAGGGGTGGGGGAGAGACCCAGTACTTC. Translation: CSARDARGGGETQYF.

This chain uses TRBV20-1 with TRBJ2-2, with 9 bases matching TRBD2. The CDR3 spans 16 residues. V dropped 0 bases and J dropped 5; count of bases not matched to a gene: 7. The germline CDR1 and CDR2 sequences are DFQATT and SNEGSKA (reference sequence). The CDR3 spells CSARDMTSGLTGELFF. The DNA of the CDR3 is TGCAGTGCTAGAGATATGACTAGCGGTCTAACCGGGGAGCTGTTTTTT.

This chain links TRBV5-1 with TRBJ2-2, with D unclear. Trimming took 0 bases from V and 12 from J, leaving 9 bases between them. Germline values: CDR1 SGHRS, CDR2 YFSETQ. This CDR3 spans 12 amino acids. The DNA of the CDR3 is TGCGCCAGCAGCTTGGAGGATAACAAGCTGTTTTTT. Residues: CASSLEDNKLFF.

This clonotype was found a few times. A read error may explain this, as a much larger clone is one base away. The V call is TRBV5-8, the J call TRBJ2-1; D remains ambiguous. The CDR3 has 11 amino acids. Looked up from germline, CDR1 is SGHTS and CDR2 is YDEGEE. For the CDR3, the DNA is TGTGCCAGCAGCTCCTCCAATGAGCAGTTCTTC. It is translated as CASSSSNEQFF. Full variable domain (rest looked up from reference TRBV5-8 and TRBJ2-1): EAGVTQSPTHLIKTRGQQATLRCSPISGHTSVYWYQQALGLGLQFLLWYDEGEERNRGNFPPRFSGRQFPNYSSELNVNALELEDSALYLCASSSSNEQFFGPGTRLTVL.

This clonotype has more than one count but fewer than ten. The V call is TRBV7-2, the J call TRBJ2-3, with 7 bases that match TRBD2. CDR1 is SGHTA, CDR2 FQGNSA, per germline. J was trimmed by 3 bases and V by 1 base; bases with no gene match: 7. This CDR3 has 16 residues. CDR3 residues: CASSLDRGAGTDTQYF. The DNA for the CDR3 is TGTGCCAGCAGCTTAGATCGGGGAGCGGGGACAGATACGCAGTATTTT.

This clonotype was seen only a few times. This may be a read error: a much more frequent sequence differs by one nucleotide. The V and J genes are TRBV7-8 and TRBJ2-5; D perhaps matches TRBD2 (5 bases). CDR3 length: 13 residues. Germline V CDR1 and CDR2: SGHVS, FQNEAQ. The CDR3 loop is CASSFRLPETQCF. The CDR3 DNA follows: TGTGCCAGCAGCTTTAGACTACCGGAGACCCAGTGCTTC.

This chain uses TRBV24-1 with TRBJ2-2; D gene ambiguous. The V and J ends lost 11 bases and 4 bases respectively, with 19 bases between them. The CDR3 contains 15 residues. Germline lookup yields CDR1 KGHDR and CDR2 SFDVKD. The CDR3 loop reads CASRFSGTSTGELFF. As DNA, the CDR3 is TGTGCCAGCCGCTTCTCAGGCACGAGCACCGGGGAGCTGTTTTTT.

CDR3 sequence: CASSSTGHETQYF. CDR3 bases: TGTGCCAGCAGCTCGACAGGGCACGAGACCCAGTACTTC. This chain connects TRBV6-6 to TRBJ2-5; 7 nucleotides line up with TRBD1. Germline-derived CDR1 and CDR2 are MNHNY and SVGAGI (reference sequence). J was trimmed by 5 bases and V by 6 bases; bases with no gene match: 6. CDR3 length: 13 amino acids.

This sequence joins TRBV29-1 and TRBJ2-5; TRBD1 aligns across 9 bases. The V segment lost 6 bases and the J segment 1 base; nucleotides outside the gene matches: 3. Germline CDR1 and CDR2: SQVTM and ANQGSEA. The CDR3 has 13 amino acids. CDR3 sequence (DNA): TGCAGCGTCGTGGACAGGGGCCAAGAGACCCAGTACTTC. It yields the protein CSVVDRGQETQYF.

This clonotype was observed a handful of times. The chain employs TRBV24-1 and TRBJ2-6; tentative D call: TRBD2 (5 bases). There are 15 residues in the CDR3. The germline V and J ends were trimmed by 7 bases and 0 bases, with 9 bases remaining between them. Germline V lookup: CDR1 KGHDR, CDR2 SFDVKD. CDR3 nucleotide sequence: TGTGCCACCAGCGAGGGCGGCTCTGGGGCCAACGTCCTGACTTTC. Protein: CATSEGGSGANVLTF.

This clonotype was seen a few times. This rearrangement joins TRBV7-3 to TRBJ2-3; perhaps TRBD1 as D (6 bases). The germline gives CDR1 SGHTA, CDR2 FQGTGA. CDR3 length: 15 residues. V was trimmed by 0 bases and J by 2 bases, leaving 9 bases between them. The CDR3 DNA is TGTGCCAGCAGCTTAACAGGGGGTCCCACAGATACGCAGTATTTT. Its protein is CASSLTGGPTDTQYF.

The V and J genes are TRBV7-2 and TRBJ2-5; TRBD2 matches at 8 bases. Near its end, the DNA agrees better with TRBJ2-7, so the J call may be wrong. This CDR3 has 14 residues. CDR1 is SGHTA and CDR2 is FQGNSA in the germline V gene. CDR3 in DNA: TGTGCCAGCAGCTCCGGGACTAGGGGCTCCGAGCAGTACTTC. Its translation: CASSSGTRGSEQYF.

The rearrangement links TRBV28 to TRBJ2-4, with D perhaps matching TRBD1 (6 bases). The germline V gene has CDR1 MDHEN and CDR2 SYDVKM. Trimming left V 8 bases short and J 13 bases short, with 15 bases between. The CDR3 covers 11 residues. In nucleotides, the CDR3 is TGTGCCAGCGCCTCCGGGACACTGCAGTACTTC. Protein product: CASASGTLQYF.

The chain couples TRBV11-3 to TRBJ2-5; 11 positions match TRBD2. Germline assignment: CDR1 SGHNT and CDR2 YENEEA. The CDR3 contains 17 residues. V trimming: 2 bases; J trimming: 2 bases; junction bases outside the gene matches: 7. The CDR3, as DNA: TGTGCCAGCAGCTTATCCCGTAGCGGGGGGGTTCAAGAGACCCAGTACTTC. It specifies CASSLSRSGGVQETQYF.

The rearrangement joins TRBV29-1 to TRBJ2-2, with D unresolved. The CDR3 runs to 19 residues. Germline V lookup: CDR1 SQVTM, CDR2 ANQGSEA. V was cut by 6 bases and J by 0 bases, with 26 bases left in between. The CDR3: CSVRLIPHCFNSNTGELFF. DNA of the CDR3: TGCAGCGTCCGGTTAATACCCCACTGCTTTAACTCGAACACCGGGGAGCTGTTTTTT.

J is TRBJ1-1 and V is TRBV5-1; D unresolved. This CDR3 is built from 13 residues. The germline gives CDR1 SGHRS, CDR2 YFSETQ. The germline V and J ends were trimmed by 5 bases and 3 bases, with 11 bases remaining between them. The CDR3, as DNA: TGCGCCAGCAGGGCTGACCCAGACACTGAAGCTTTCTTT. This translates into CASRADPDTEAFF.

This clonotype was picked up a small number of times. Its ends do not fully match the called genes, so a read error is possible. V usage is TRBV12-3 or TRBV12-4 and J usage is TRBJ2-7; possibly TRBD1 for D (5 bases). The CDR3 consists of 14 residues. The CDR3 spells CACSFNRQTYEQYF. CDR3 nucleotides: TGTGCCTGCAGTTTCAATCGACAGACCTACGAGCAGTACTTC.

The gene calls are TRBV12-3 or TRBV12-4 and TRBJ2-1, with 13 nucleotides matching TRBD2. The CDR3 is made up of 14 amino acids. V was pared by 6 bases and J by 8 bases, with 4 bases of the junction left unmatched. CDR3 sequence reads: CASRWTSGGDEQFF. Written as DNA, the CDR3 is TGTGCCAGCAGATGGACTAGCGGGGGTGATGAGCAGTTCTTC.

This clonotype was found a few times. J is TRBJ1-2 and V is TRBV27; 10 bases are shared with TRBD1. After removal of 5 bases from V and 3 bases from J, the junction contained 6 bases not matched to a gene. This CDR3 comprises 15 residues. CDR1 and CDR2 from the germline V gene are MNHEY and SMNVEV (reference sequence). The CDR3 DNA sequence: TGTGCCAGCAGTACTTGGACAGGGGGGTACTATGGCTACACCTTC. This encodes CASSTWTGGYYGYTF.

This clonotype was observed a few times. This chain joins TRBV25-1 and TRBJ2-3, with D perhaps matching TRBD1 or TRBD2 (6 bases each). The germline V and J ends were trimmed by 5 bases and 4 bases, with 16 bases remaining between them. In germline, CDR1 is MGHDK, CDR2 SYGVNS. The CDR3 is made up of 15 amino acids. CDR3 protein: CASSSSRRGSDTQYF. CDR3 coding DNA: TGTGCCAGCAGTTCCTCGCGGAGGGGGTCAGATACGCAGTATTTT.

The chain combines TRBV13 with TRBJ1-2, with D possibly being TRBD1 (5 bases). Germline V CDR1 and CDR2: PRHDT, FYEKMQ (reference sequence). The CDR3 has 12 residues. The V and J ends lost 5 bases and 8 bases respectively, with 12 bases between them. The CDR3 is CASSPDRFGYTF. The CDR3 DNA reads TGTGCCAGCAGCCCAGACAGATTCGGCTACACCTTC.

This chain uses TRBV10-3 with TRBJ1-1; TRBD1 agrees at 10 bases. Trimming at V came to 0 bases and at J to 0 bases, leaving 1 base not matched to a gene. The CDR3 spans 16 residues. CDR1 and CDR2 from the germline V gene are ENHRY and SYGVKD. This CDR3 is CAISESGTGVNTEAFF. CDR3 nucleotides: TGTGCCATCAGTGAGTCTGGGACAGGGGTGAACACTGAAGCTTTCTTT.

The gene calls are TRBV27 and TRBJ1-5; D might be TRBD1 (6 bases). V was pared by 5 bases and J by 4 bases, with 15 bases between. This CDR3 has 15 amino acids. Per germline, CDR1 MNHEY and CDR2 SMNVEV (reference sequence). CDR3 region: CASSASDRKNQPQHF. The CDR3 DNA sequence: TGTGCCAGCAGTGCAAGCGACAGGAAAAATCAGCCCCAGCATTTT.

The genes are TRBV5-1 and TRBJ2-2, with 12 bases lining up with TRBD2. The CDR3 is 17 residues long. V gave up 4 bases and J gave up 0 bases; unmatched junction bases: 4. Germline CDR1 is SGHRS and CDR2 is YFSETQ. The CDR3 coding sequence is TGCGCCAGCAGCCGAACTAGCGGGGGGCCGAACACCGGGGAGCTGTTTTTT. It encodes CASSRTSGGPNTGELFF.

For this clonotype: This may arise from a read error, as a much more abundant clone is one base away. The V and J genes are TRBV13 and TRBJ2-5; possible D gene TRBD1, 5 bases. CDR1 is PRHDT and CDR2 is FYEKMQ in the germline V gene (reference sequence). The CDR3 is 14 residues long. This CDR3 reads CAGSLKGPQETQYF. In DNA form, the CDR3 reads TGTGCCGGCAGCTTAAAGGGGCCCCAAGAGACCCAGTACTTC.

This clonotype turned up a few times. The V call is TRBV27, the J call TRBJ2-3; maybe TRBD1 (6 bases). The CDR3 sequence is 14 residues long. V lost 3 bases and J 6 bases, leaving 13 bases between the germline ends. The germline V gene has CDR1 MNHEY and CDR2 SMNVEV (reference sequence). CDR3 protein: CASSLGRGSDTQYF. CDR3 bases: TGTGCCAGCAGTTTGGGTAGGGGGTCTGATACGCAGTATTTT.

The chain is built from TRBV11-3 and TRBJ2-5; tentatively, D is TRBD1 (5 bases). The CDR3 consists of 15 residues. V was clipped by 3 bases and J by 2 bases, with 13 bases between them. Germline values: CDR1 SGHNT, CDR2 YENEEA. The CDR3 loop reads CASSLRQLDQETQYF. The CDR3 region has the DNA TGTGCCAGCAGCTTGCGACAGCTAGATCAAGAGACCCAGTACTTC.